Shown below are 6 T cell receptor beta chains from a single sample sequenced in a study of T-cell reconstitution after alpha-beta-depleted transplantation in children. The library targeted TCRbeta and was prepared with unique molecular identifiers. TCRdb itself ran the PCR reads through MiXCR, one entry per CDR3 protein. The data show approximately 980,000 distinct CDR3 sequences, roughly 29% seen once. Sample: PBMCs, mostly from graft donor cells, taken 360 days after TCRalphabeta/CD19-depleted stem cell transplant. These receptors were obtained from a boy younger than two who had a stem cell transplant for SCID, so the T cells may come from the graft donor.

This clonotype has more than one count but fewer than ten. V and J are TRBV12-3 or TRBV12-4 and TRBJ1-1; tentative D call: TRBD1 (6 bases). V gave up 8 bases and J gave up 3 bases, with 13 bases separating them. CDR3 length: 13 residues. The CDR3 here is CASHRGGYTEAFF. The CDR3 DNA is TGTGCCAGCCATAGGGGGGGATACACTGAAGCTTTCTTT.

This clonotype was observed a handful of times. The chain combines TRBV6-2 or TRBV6-3 with TRBJ1-1; TRBD1 matches at 9 bases. Germline loops: CDR1 MNHEY, CDR2 SVGEGT. The CDR3 loop spans 13 amino acids. The ends lost 6 bases at V and 4 bases at J; junction bases unmatched: 3. CDR3 DNA: TGTGCCAGCAGACCGACAGGGGGCACTGAAGCTTTCTTT. This encodes CASRPTGGTEAFF.

This chain links TRBV5-1 with TRBJ2-7; D is unresolved. V lost 1 base to trimming and J lost 2 bases, with 19 bases between them. There are 17 residues in the CDR3. Looked up from germline, CDR1 is SGHRS and CDR2 is YFSETQ. The CDR3, as DNA: TGCGCCAGCAGCTTGTCGCCTGAAATAACTGACACCTACGAGCAGTACTTC. Its protein is CASSLSPEITDTYEQYF.

This clonotype showed up just a few times. The chain joins TRBV10-3 to TRBJ2-1, with D hard to call. Germline V gene data show CDR1 as ENHRY and CDR2 as SYGVKD. The CDR3 has 10 amino acids. V shed 8 bases and J shed 7 bases, with 6 bases lying between them. CDR3 sequence reads: CAIGKNEQFF. CDR3 DNA sequence: TGTGCCATCGGTAAAAATGAGCAGTTCTTC.

This clonotype occurred a few times. The chain has TRBV28 and TRBJ1-6, with D possibly TRBD1 on 5 matching bases. Germline V gene lookup returns CDR1 MDHEN and CDR2 SYDVKM. V lost 2 bases and J 7 bases, leaving 12 bases between the germline ends. The CDR3 has 15 residues. CDR3 in DNA: TGTGCCAGCAGTTTAGGAGGGGTTAAGAATTCACCCCTCCACTTT. Protein: CASSLGGVKNSPLHF.

The chain employs TRBV2 and TRBJ1-5; 8 nucleotides agree with TRBD1. The CDR3 has 16 amino acids. Trimming removed 1 base from V and 6 bases from J; junction bases left unmatched: 8. Germline-derived CDR1 and CDR2 are SNHLY and FYNNEI. CDR3 protein: CASSEGGAGGSQPQHF. CDR3 in DNA: TGTGCCAGCAGTGAAGGAGGGGCAGGGGGCAGTCAGCCCCAGCATTTT. Full variable domain (rest looked up from reference TRBV2 and TRBJ1-5): EPEVTQTPSHQVTQMGQEVILRCVPISNHLYFYWYRQILGQKVEFLVSFYNNEISEKSEIFDDQFSVERPDGSNFTLKIRSTKLEDSAMYFCASSEGGAGGSQPQHFGDGTRLSIL.